This T cell receptor (beta chain) was observed in a study of regulatory T cells in long-lasting Graves disease. Study outcomes and limitations: TRBV28, TRBJ1-2 and TRBJ2-5 were favored in persistent disease.

Construction of the TCR beta libraries employed iRepertoire HTBI primers in conjunction with Arm-PCR of CDR3 regions. TCRdb itself ran the multiplex PCR reads through MiXCR, one entry per CDR3 protein. The sample yields 400,000 to 500,000 distinct CDR3 sequences, around 14% seen once. The time point: newly diagnosed GD, antithyroid drugs for less than 3 months. PBMC RNA served as the TCR library source. Trimming removed 3 bases from V and 9 bases from J, with 15 bases in between. Germline lookup yields CDR1 SGHNT and CDR2 YYREEE (reference sequence). The CDR3 has 14 residues. This clonotype was seen repeatedly, ten times or more. Its antigen remains unknown. These same data were also listed under a study on T cells in Graves' hyperthyroidism and ophthalmopathy. This second report adds: Newly diagnosed hyperthyroidism patients aged 18 to 65 years had disease lasting under 2 months. Patients showing uncontrolled infection, other autoimmune disease, pregnancy or lactation were ineligible.

The rearrangement uses TRBV5-4 and TRBJ2-2, with D possibly TRBD2 on 6 matching bases. The source material was peripheral blood mononuclear cells (PBMCs), sampled at new diagnosis, from a patient treated with antithyroid drugs. This sequence was found in a woman under 40 with Graves disease. CDR3 loop: CASSSDWGDRELFF. Written as DNA, the CDR3 is TGTGCCAGCAGCTCAGACTGGGGGGACCGGGAGCTGTTTTTT.